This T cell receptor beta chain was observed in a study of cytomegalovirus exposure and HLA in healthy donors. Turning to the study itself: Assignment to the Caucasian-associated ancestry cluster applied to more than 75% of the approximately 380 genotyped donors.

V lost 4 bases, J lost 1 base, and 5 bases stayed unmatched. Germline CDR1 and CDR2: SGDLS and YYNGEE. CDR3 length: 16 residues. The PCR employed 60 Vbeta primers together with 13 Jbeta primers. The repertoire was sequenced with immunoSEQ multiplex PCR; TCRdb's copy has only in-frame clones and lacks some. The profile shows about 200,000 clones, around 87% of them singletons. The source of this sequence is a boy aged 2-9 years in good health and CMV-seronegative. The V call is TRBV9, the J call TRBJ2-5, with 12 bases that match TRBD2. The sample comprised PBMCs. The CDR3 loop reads CASSPGTSGPQETQYF. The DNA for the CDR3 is TGTGCCAGCAGCCCCGGGACTAGCGGGCCCCAAGAGACCCAGTACTTC.